One sample yielded the 18 T cell receptor beta chains listed below, sequenced in a study of T-cell memory formation after mild COVID-19. Each CDR3 protein gets one entry after TCRdb re-called the 5' RACE reads with MiXCR. Found here are 300,000 to 400,000 distinct CDR3 sequences, approximately 16% of them singletons; the top ten hold approximately 20%. Sequencing was done on a sample of PBMCs or a T cell subset sorted from them (not recorded which). These receptors all come from a man younger than 35 who had mild COVID-19 (a few samples of this study predate the infection). Cell type and time point are not known.

This sequence joins TRBV7-2 and TRBJ2-5; perhaps TRBD2 as D (6 bases). Germline V gene lookup returns CDR1 SGHTA and CDR2 FQGNSA. V lost 7 bases and J 2 bases, leaving 11 bases between the germline ends. This CDR3 has 13 amino acids. The CDR3 reads CASIAGPQETQYF. The CDR3 DNA reads TGTGCCAGCATCGCGGGGCCTCAAGAGACCCAGTACTTC.

The J gene is TRBJ2-2, the V gene TRBV9, with 9 nucleotides matching TRBD2. The CDR3 extends over 18 amino acids. CDR1 is SGDLS, CDR2 YYNGEE, per germline. Losses at the gene ends were 0 bases for V and 6 bases for J; bases not matched to a gene: 12. CDR3 residues: CASSVAPSTLAGSGELFF. CDR3 sequence (DNA): TGTGCCAGCAGCGTAGCCCCATCCACCCTAGCGGGGTCCGGGGAGCTGTTTTTT. The entire variable domain, with the rest obtained from reference TRBV9 and TRBJ2-2, is as follows: DSGVTQTPKHLITATGQRVTLRCSPRSGDLSVYWYQQSLDQGLQFLIQYYNGEERAKGNILERFSAQQFPDLHSELNLSSLELGDSALYFCASSVAPSTLAGSGELFFGEGSRLTVL.

V and J are TRBV2 and TRBJ2-1, with D possibly TRBD1 on 6 matching bases. V lost 3 bases and J lost 8, with 8 bases in between. CDR3 length equals 12 residues. CDR1 and CDR2 from the germline V gene are SNHLY and FYNNEI. The CDR3 region has the DNA TGTGCCAGCAGTGAGGGGGCGGATGAGCAGTTCTTC. Its protein product is CASSEGADEQFF.

The rearrangement uses TRBV7-9 and TRBJ2-5; no clear D gene. Trimming removed 3 bases at V and 5 bases at J, with 10 bases between. CDR1 SEHNR and CDR2 FQNEAQ come from the germline V gene (reference sequence). The CDR3 covers 13 residues. The CDR3 DNA reads as TGTGCCAGCAGCTTCCCGGCCCCGGAGACCCAGTACTTC. As protein: CASSFPAPETQYF.

This sequence joins TRBV7-9 and TRBJ1-1; no reliable D call. Trimming took off 5 bases at V and 1 base at J, with 11 bases between the two ends. The CDR3 contains 14 residues. CDR1 and CDR2 (germline): SEHNR, FQNEAQ (reference sequence). The CDR3 DNA sequence: TGTGCCAGCAGCCCAAGCGCCACGAACACTGAAGCTTTCTTT. Residues: CASSPSATNTEAFF.

This clonotype was picked up many times. The chain joins TRBV7-7 to TRBJ2-7; D may be TRBD2 (6 bases). CDR3 size: 15 residues. CDR1 SSHAT and CDR2 FNYEAQ come from the germline V gene (reference sequence). Here the CDR3 DNA reads TGTGCTAGCAGCTTTCCGGGAGCCACTTCTTACGAGCAGTACGTC. Translated, it gives CASSFPGATSYEQYV.

V gene TRBV11-1 combines with J gene TRBJ2-2, with a possible D match to TRBD2 (6 bases). Germline values: CDR1 SGHAT, CDR2 FQDESV (reference sequence). This CDR3 has 16 amino acids. Trimming removed 1 base at V and 5 bases at J, with 14 bases between. CDR3 sequence: CASSLGRGEETGELFF. The CDR3 DNA reads as TGTGCCAGCAGCTTAGGGCGGGGAGAAGAGACCGGGGAGCTGTTTTTT.

This clonotype has a handful of counts. V usage is TRBV15 and J usage is TRBJ2-5; 11 bases fit TRBD1. From germline, CDR1 is LNHNV and CDR2 YYDKDF (reference sequence). J was trimmed by 3 bases and V by 1 base; bases with no gene match: 4. This CDR3 has 16 residues. The CDR3 is CATSRVGDRGKETQYF. The CDR3 DNA is TGTGCCACCAGCAGAGTCGGGGACAGGGGGAAAGAGACCCAGTACTTC. Combining the CDR3 with reference TRBV15 and TRBJ2-5 gives the whole variable domain DAMVIQNPRYQVTQFGKPVTLSCSQTLNHNVMYWYQQKSSQAPKLLFHYYDKDFNNEADTPDNFQSRRPNTSFCFLDIRSPGLGDTAMYLCATSRVGDRGKETQYFGPGTRLLVL.

V gene TRBV6-1 combines with J gene TRBJ2-7, with a possible D match to TRBD1 (6 bases). This CDR3 is built from 18 residues. The germline CDR1 and CDR2 sequences are MNHNS and SASEGT. Trimming shortened V by 2 bases and J by 2 bases, and 22 bases separated the two germline ends. The CDR3 DNA is TGTGCCAGCAGTGAACGGGGAGTCACGGGGACACCTACCTACGAGCAGTACTTC. It translates to CASSERGVTGTPTYEQYF.

A few counts support this clonotype. The chain is built from TRBV4-3 and TRBJ1-5, with D maybe TRBD1 (5 bases). The V end lost 0 bases, the J end lost 11 bases, and 17 bases lay between the germline ends. The CDR3 has 15 amino acids. Per the germline V gene, CDR1 is LGHNA and CDR2 is YSLEER. CDR3 sequence reads: CASSQDQGALGTQHF. The CDR3 DNA reads as TGCGCCAGCAGCCAAGATCAGGGCGCATTAGGGACCCAGCATTTT.

The chain recombines TRBV7-3 with TRBJ2-1, with 8 bases fitting TRBD2. The V and J ends lost 2 bases and 5 bases, in that order; junction bases with no gene match: 5. The CDR3 runs to 15 residues. In germline, CDR1 is SGHTA, CDR2 FQGTGA. CDR3 residues: CASSLYRRGDNEQFF. As DNA, the CDR3 is TGTGCCAGCAGCTTATACCGGCGGGGGGACAATGAGCAGTTCTTC.

This clonotype was observed many times. This sequence joins TRBV5-5 and TRBJ2-1; the D is unclear. Germline CDR1 and CDR2: SGHKS and YYEKEE (reference sequence). CDR3 length: 12 amino acids. Trimming shortened V by 0 bases and J by 8 bases, and 6 bases separated the two germline ends. The CDR3 sequence: CASSLAGYEQFF. CDR3 bases: TGTGCCAGCAGCTTGGCGGGTTATGAGCAGTTCTTC.

The chain carries TRBV18 and TRBJ1-1; TRBD1 agrees at 10 bases. The length of the CDR3 is 15 residues. Unmatched junction bases numbered 10, after V lost 6 bases and J lost 6 bases. Germline V lookup: CDR1 KGHSH, CDR2 LQKENI. The CDR3 nucleotides are TGTGCCAGCTCGTCAACGGGACAGGGGATGTCTGAAGCTTTCTTT. Residues: CASSSTGQGMSEAFF.

This clonotype was detected a few times. The J gene is TRBJ2-1, the V gene TRBV19; D is unresolved. This CDR3 spans 12 amino acids. Trimming removed 2 bases at V and 6 bases at J, with 5 bases between. Germline CDR1 LNHDA, CDR2 SQIVND (reference sequence). The CDR3 sequence: CASSILSNEQFF. The CDR3 DNA reads TGTGCCAGTAGTATACTCAGCAATGAGCAGTTCTTC.

The chain is built from TRBV2 and TRBJ2-5, with D hard to call. Trimming left V 7 bases short and J 7 bases short, with 10 bases between. The germline gives CDR1 SNHLY, CDR2 FYNNEI. The CDR3 runs 11 residues. CDR3 loop: CASTYEGTQYF. CDR3 coding DNA: TGTGCCAGCACATATGAAGGGACCCAGTACTTC.

This clonotype came up once. The chain employs TRBV7-3 and TRBJ2-7, with 12 nucleotides matching TRBD1. The CDR3 sequence is 14 residues long. Germline lookup yields CDR1 SGHTA and CDR2 FQGTGA. The junction had 6 bases not matched to a gene; V was cut back by 6 bases and J by 6 bases. The CDR3 here is CASSPGQGAVEQYF. The DNA for the CDR3 is TGTGCCAGCAGTCCGGGACAGGGGGCCGTCGAGCAGTACTTC.

This clonotype was counted a few times. The rearrangement uses TRBV6-2 or TRBV6-3 and TRBJ2-1, with D maybe TRBD2 (7 bases). The germline gives CDR1 MNHEY, CDR2 SVGEGT. The CDR3 totals 15 residues. V gave up 5 bases and J gave up 7 bases, with 18 bases separating them. The DNA for the CDR3 is TGTGCCAGCAGTCTGGATACGGGGGGCCTAAATGAGCAGTTCTTC. This encodes CASSLDTGGLNEQFF.

The genes are TRBV4-3 and TRBJ2-3; D is ambiguous. The CDR3 loop spans 13 amino acids. Germline CDR1 is LGHNA and CDR2 is YSLEER. V was pared by 1 base and J by 5 bases, with 7 bases between. CDR3 sequence: CASSQVLGDTQYF. CDR3 DNA: TGCGCCAGCAGCCAAGTACTGGGAGATACGCAGTATTTT.